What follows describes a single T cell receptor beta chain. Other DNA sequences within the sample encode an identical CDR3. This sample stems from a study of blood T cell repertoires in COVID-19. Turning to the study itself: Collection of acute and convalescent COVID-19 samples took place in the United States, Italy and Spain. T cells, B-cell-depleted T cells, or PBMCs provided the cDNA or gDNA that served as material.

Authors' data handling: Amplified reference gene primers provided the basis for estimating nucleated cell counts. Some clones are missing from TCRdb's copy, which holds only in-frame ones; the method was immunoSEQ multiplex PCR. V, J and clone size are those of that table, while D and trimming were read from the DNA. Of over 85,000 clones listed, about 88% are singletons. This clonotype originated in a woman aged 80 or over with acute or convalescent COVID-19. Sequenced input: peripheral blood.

Written as DNA, the CDR3 is TGCGCCAGCAGCTCGACAGGGGACTATGGCTACACCTTC. Translated, it gives CASSSTGDYGYTF. This rearrangement joins TRBV5-1 to TRBJ1-2; 8 bases agree with TRBD1. The CDR3 is 13 amino acids. Germline assignment: CDR1 SGHRS and CDR2 YFSETQ. The trim removed 3 bases at V and 3 bases at J, leaving 1 base unmatched.